These T cell receptor beta chains were read from a single sample in a study of beta chain features in type 1 diabetes. Profiled with immunoSEQ multiplex PCR; TCRdb holds only in-frame clones, not every one. The sample has 600,000 to 700,000 clones; around 12% are singletons. Sequencing was carried out using naive CD4+ T cells from blood. The receptor set was obtained from a man aged 25 to 40 with type 1 diabetes. Both conserved end residues are part of each CDR3.

CDR3: CASSTGTSGEQFF
V: TRBV10-1
J: TRBJ2-1

CDR3: CASLGRTWDTEAFF
V: TRBV19
J: TRBJ1-1

CDR3: CASSFQSGAGNTIYF
V: TRBV28
J: TRBJ1-3

CDR3: CASSLGQGANYGYTF
V: TRBV7-2
J: TRBJ1-2

CDR3: CSVTPSTDTQYF
V: TRBV29-1
J: TRBJ2-3

CDR3: CAWRLRLGPNEQFF
V: TRBV30
J: TRBJ2-1

CDR3: CASSLWEGTGNQPQHF
V: TRBV28
J: TRBJ1-5

CDR3: CASSQETYGYTF
V: TRBV4-2
J: TRBJ1-2

CDR3: CASSWGRAYIQYF
V: TRBV11-2
J: TRBJ2-4

CDR3: CSVESGLATYNEQFF
V: TRBV29-1
J: TRBJ2-1

CDR3: CASSLTMRNGYEQYF
V: TRBV11-1
J: TRBJ2-7

CDR3: CAISASLGQGNQPQHF
V: TRBV10-3
J: TRBJ1-5

CDR3: CASSSSSSTSYEQYF
V: TRBV13
J: TRBJ2-7

CDR3: CASSQLQGATDTQYF
V: TRBV4-3
J: TRBJ2-3

CDR3: CAISQGSNQPQHF
V: TRBV10-3
J: TRBJ1-5

CDR3: CASSQDDTREGYEKLFF
V: TRBV4-2
J: TRBJ1-4

CDR3: CASSPTGEQGDTEAFF
V: TRBV4-2
J: TRBJ1-1

CDR3: CASSSHGAGNTIYF
V: TRBV7-9
J: TRBJ1-3

CDR3: CASRDPGGNYGYTF
V: TRBV19
J: TRBJ1-2

CDR3: CASSLFASTGMHRNSGNTIYF
V: TRBV7-6
J: TRBJ1-3

CDR3: CASGSPLLAGQETQYF
V: TRBV12-5
J: TRBJ2-5

CDR3: CASSFYSLSGNTIYF
V: TRBV5-6
J: TRBJ1-3

CDR3: CAWAVGTGNTIYF
V: TRBV30
J: TRBJ1-3

CDR3: CASSLGWGRDQPQHF
V: TRBV7-8
J: TRBJ1-5

CDR3: CASSRSPWSSYNSPLHF
V: TRBV27
J: TRBJ1-6

CDR3: CASSDSGQGTINEQFF
V: TRBV25-1
J: TRBJ2-1

CDR3: CASSYSTDTIYF
V: TRBV7-2
J: TRBJ1-3

CDR3: CASSLRTVNQPQHF
V: TRBV13
J: TRBJ1-5

CDR3: CASRDTSQETQYF
V: TRBV6-5
J: TRBJ2-5

CDR3: CASSPRDRDTGELFF
V: TRBV4-2
J: TRBJ2-2

CDR3: CASSHRPKGEKLFF
V: TRBV11-2
J: TRBJ1-4

CDR3: CASSLVLRSGENIQYF
V: TRBV5-6
J: TRBJ2-4

CDR3: CASMQQRGNTIYF
V: TRBV6-6
J: TRBJ1-3

CDR3: CASSFQTANYGYTF
V: TRBV6-6
J: TRBJ1-2

CDR3: CAWSVEARDIAYEQYF
V: TRBV30
J: TRBJ2-7

CDR3: CASSFLRQGGSPLHF
V: TRBV11-2
J: TRBJ1-6

CDR3: CASRVSSGANVLTF
V: TRBV10-3
J: TRBJ2-6

CDR3: CASTPSYTGELFF
V: TRBV25-1
J: TRBJ2-2

CDR3: CASSLGLANTGELFF
V: TRBV7-6
J: TRBJ2-2

CDR3: CASSSSRGGDTEAFF
V: TRBV11-2
J: TRBJ1-1

CDR3: CSVESTNTGELFF
V: TRBV29-1
J: TRBJ2-2

CDR3: CASSQDSSARGDEQFF
V: TRBV4-1
J: TRBJ2-1

CDR3: CASSQSVPRGSQGRYNEQFF
V: TRBV4-3
J: TRBJ2-1

CDR3: CASSDVARITDTQYF
V: TRBV25-1
J: TRBJ2-3

CDR3: CASSLVRTEAFF
V: TRBV7-2
J: TRBJ1-1

CDR3: CASSLTGGQETQYF
V: TRBV7-2
J: TRBJ2-5

CDR3: CASSSGTERFTEAFF
V: TRBV5-4
J: TRBJ1-1

CDR3: CAIRLAGGYEQYF
V: TRBV10-3
J: TRBJ2-7

CDR3: CASSGGTDFEKLFF
V: TRBV7-9
J: TRBJ1-4

CDR3: CASSPPNGGTQYF
V: TRBV5-4
J: TRBJ2-5

CDR3: CASSQQTGWRALNTEAFF
V: TRBV4-1
J: TRBJ1-1

CDR3: CASSRGVTETQYF
V: TRBV27
J: TRBJ2-5

CDR3: CASSFLGTDNQPQHF
V: TRBV7-2
J: TRBJ1-5

CDR3: CASSPPGLRPKANEQFF
V: TRBV18
J: TRBJ2-1

CDR3: CASSYSNRLNTEAFF
V: TRBV6-5
J: TRBJ1-1

CDR3: CASSYGTGGNQPQHF
V: TRBV28
J: TRBJ1-5

CDR3: CASRETGDTNEKLFF
V: TRBV6-4
J: TRBJ1-4

CDR3: CASSPPAKAGYTF
V: TRBV18
J: TRBJ1-2

CDR3: CASSLGTIKETQYF
V: TRBV5-1
J: TRBJ2-5